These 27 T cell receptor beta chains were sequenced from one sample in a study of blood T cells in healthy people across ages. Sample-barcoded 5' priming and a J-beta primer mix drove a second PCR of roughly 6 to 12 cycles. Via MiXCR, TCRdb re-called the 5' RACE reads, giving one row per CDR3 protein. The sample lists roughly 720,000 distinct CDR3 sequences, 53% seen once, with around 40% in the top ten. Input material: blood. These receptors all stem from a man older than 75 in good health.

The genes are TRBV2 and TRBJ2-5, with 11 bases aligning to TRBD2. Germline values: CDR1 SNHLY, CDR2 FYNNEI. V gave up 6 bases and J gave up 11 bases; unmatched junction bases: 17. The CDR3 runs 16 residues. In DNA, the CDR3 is TGTGCCAGCAGCCCCAGGACTAGCGGGCGCTACAATGAGCAGTACTTC. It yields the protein CASSPRTSGRYNEQYF. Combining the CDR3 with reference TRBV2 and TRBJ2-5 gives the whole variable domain EPEVTQTPSHQVTQMGQEVILRCVPISNHLYFYWYRQILGQKVEFLVSFYNNEISEKSEIFDDQFSVERPDGSNFTLKIRSTKLEDSAMYFCASSPRTSGRYNEQYFGPGTRLLVL.

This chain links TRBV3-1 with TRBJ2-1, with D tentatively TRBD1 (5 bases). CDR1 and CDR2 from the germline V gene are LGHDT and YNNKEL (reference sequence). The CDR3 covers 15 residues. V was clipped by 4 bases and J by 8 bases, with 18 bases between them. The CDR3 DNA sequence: TGTGCCAGCAGCCCAGGGTGGGTCCTAACGCATGAGCAGTTCTTC. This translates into CASSPGWVLTHEQFF.

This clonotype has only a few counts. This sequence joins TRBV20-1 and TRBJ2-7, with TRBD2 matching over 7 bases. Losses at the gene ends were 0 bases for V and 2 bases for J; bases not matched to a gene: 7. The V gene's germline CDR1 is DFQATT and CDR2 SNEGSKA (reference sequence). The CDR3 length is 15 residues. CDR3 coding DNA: TGCAGTGCTAGAGACCTTTCCGGACTAGCCTACGAGCAGTACTTC. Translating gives CSARDLSGLAYEQYF.

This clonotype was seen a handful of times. CDR3 in DNA: TGTGCCAGCAGTACGAACAGGGGGTGGGAGACCCAGTACTTC. As protein: CASSTNRGWETQYF. The chain is built from TRBV6-5 and TRBJ2-5; 8 bases fit TRBD1. The CDR3 has 14 residues. The germline CDR1 and CDR2 sequences are MNHEY and SVGAGI. The J segment lost 5 bases and the V segment lost 5 bases, leaving 7 bases of the junction unmatched.

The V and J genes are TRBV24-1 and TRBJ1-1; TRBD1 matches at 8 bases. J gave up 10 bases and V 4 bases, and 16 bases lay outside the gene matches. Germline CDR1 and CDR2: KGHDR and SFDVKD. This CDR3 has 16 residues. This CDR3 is CATSDPRRQGAGGAFF. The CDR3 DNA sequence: TGTGCCACCAGTGACCCAAGGAGGCAGGGGGCCGGGGGAGCTTTCTTT.

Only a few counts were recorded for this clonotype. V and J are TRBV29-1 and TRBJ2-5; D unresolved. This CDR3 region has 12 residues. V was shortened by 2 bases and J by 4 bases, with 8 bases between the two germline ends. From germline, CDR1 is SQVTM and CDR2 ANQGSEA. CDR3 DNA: TGCAGCGTTGAACATGGGCTAGAGACCCAGTACTTC. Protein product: CSVEHGLETQYF. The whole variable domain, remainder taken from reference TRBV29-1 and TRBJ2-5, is SAVISQKPSRDICQRGTSLTIQCQVDSQVTMMFWYRQQPGQSLTLIATANQGSEATYESGFVIDKFPISRPNLTFSTLTVSNMSPEDSSIYLCSVEHGLETQYFGPGTRLLVL.

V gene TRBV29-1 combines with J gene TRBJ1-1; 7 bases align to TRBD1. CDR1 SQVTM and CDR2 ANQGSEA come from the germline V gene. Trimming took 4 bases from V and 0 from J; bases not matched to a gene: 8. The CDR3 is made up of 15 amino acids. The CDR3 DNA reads TGCAGCGTTGCAGGGGGGTGGGGGATGAACACTGAAGCTTTCTTT. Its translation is CSVAGGWGMNTEAFF.

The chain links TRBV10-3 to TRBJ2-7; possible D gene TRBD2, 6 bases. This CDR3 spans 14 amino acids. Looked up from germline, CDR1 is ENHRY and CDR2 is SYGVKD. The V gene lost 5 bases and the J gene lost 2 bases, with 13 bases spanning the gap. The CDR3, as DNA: TGTGCCATCAGTTTACTCGGGGGACCCTACGAGCAGTACTTC. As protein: CAISLLGGPYEQYF.

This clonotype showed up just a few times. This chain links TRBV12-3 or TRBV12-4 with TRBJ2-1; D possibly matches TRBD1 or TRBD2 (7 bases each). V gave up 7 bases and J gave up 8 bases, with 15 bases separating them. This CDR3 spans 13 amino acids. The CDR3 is CASNSQGGDEQFF. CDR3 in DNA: TGTGCCAGCAACAGTCAGGGGGGGGATGAGCAGTTCTTC.

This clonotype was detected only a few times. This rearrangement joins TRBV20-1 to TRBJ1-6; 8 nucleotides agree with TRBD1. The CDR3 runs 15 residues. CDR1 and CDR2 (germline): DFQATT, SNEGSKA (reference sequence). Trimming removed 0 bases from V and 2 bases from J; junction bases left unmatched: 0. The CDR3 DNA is TGCAGTGCTAGAGAGGACAGGGCCTATAATTCACCCCTCCACTTT. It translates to CSAREDRAYNSPLHF.

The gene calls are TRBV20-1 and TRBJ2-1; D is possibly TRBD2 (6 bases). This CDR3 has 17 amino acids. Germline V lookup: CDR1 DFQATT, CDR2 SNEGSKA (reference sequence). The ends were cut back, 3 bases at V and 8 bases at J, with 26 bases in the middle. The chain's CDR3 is CSASPSKSSGALDEQFF. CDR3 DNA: TGCAGTGCTAGCCCCTCAAAGAGTAGCGGAGCCTTAGATGAGCAGTTCTTC.

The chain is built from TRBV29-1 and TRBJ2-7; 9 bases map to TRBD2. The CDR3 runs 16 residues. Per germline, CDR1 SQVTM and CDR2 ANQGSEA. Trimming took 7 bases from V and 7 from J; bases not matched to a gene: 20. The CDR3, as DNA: TGCAGCGCCAGCCTAGTTGGCGGGAGGGCCCTAAATGAGCAGTACTTC. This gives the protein CSASLVGGRALNEQYF.

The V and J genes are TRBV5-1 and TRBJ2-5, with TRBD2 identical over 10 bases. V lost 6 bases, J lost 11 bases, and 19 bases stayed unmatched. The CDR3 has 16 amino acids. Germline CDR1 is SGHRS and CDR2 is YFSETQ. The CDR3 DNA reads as TGCGCCAGCACCCCACAGTCTAGCGGGAGTCTGGGTGAGCAGTACTTC. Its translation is CASTPQSSGSLGEQYF.

DNA of the CDR3: TGCGCCAGCCAGTACCTAGTTGACGGGGAGCTGTTTTTT. This translates into CASQYLVDGELFF. The chain recombines TRBV5-1 with TRBJ2-2; no reliable D call. V was shortened by 7 bases and J by 7 bases, with 14 bases between the two germline ends. Germline V gives CDR1 SGHRS, CDR2 YFSETQ. The CDR3 runs 13 residues.

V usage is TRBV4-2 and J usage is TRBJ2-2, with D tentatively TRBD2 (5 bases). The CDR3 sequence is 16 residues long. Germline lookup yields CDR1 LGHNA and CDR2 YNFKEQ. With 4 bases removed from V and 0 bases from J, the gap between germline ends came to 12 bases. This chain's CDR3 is CASSPLAQSNTGELFF. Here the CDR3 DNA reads TGTGCCAGCAGCCCTTTAGCGCAATCGAACACCGGGGAGCTGTTTTTT.

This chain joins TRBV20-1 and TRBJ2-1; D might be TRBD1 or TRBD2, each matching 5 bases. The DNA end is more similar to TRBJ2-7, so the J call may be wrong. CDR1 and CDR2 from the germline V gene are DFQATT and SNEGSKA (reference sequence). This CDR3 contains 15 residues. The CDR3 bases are TGCAGTGCTAGGGGGCGGGCTCACCACTACAATGAGCAGTACTTC. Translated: CSARGRAHHYNEQYF.

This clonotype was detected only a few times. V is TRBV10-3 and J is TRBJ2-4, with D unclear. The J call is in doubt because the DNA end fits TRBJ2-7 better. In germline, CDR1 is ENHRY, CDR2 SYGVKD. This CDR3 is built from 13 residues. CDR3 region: CAISDSTQSEQYF. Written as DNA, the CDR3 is TGTGCCATCAGTGACTCCACGCAATCCGAGCAGTACTTC.

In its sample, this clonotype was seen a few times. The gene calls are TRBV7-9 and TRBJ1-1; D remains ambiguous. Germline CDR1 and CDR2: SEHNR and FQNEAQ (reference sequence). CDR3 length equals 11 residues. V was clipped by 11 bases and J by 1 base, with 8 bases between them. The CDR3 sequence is CAAGRNTEAFF. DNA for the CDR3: TGTGCCGCTGGTAGGAACACTGAAGCTTTCTTT.

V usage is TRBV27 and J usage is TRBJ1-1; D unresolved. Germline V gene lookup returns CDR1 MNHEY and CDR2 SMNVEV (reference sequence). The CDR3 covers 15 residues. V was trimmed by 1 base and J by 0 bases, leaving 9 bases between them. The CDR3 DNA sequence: TGTGCCAGCAGTTTATTAGGCCAGCTGAACACTGAAGCTTTCTTT. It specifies CASSLLGQLNTEAFF.

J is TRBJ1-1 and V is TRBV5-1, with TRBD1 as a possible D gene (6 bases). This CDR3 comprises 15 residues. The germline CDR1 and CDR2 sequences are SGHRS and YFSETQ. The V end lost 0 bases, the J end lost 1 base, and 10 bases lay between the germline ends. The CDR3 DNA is TGCGCCAGCAGCTTGGGGGACATACAGAACACTGAAGCTTTCTTT. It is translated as CASSLGDIQNTEAFF.

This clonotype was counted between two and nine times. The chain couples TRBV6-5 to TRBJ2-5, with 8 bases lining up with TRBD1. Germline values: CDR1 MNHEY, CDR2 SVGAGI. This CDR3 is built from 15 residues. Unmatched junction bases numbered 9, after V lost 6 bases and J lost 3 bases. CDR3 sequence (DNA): TGTGCCAGCAGACTACAGGGGGGCACAGAAGAGACCCAGTACTTC. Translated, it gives CASRLQGGTEETQYF.

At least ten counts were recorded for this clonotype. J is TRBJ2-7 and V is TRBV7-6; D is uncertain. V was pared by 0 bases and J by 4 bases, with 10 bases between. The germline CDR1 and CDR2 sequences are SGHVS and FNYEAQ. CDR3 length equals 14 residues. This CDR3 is CASSLAIGNYEQYF. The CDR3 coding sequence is TGTGCCAGCAGCTTAGCGATAGGAAATTACGAGCAGTACTTC.

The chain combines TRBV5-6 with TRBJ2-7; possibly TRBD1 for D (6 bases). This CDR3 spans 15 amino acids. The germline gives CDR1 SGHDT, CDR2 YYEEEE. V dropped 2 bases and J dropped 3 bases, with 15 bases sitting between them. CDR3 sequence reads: CASSFRYRVRYEQYF. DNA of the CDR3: TGTGCCAGCAGCTTTCGGTACAGGGTGCGCTACGAGCAGTACTTC. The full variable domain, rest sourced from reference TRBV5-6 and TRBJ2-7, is DAGVTQSPTHLIKTRGQQVTLRCSPKSGHDTVSWYQQALGQGPQFIFQYYEEEERQRGNFPDRFSGHQFPNYSSELNVNALLLGDSALYLCASSFRYRVRYEQYFGPGTRLTVT.

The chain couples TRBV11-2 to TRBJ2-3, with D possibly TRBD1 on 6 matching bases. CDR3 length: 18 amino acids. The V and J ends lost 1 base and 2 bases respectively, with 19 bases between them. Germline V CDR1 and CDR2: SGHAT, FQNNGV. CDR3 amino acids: CASSLGRGWGRNTDTQYF. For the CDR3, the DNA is TGTGCCAGCAGCTTAGGACGAGGGTGGGGGCGTAACACAGATACGCAGTATTTT.

CDR3 in amino acids: CASSEALRRYGYTF. CDR3 DNA: TGTGCCAGCAGTGAAGCGCTTAGACGGTATGGCTACACCTTC. V and J are TRBV2 and TRBJ1-2; D gene ambiguous. The CDR3 spans 14 residues. Germline V gene data show CDR1 as SNHLY and CDR2 as FYNNEI. Trimming pared 0 bases from V and 5 bases from J, leaving 10 bases between.

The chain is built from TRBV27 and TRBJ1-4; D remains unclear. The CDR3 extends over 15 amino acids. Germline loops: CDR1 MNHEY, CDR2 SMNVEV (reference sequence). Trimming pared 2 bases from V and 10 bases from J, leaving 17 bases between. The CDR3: CASSLIAGLKGKLFF. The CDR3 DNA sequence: TGTGCCAGCAGTTTAATTGCGGGCCTTAAGGGAAAACTGTTTTTT. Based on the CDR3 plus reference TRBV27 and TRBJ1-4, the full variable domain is EAQVTQNPRYLITVTGKKLTVTCSQNMNHEYMSWYRQDPGLGLRQIYYSMNVEVTDKGDVPEGYKVSRKEKRNFPLILESPSPNQTSLYFCASSLIAGLKGKLFFGSGTQLSVL.

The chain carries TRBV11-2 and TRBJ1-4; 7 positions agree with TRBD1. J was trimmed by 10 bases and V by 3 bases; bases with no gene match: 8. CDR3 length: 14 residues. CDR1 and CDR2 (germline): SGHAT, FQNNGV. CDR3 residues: CASSFVTGRGKLFF. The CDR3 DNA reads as TGTGCCAGCAGCTTCGTGACAGGGCGCGGAAAACTGTTTTTT.